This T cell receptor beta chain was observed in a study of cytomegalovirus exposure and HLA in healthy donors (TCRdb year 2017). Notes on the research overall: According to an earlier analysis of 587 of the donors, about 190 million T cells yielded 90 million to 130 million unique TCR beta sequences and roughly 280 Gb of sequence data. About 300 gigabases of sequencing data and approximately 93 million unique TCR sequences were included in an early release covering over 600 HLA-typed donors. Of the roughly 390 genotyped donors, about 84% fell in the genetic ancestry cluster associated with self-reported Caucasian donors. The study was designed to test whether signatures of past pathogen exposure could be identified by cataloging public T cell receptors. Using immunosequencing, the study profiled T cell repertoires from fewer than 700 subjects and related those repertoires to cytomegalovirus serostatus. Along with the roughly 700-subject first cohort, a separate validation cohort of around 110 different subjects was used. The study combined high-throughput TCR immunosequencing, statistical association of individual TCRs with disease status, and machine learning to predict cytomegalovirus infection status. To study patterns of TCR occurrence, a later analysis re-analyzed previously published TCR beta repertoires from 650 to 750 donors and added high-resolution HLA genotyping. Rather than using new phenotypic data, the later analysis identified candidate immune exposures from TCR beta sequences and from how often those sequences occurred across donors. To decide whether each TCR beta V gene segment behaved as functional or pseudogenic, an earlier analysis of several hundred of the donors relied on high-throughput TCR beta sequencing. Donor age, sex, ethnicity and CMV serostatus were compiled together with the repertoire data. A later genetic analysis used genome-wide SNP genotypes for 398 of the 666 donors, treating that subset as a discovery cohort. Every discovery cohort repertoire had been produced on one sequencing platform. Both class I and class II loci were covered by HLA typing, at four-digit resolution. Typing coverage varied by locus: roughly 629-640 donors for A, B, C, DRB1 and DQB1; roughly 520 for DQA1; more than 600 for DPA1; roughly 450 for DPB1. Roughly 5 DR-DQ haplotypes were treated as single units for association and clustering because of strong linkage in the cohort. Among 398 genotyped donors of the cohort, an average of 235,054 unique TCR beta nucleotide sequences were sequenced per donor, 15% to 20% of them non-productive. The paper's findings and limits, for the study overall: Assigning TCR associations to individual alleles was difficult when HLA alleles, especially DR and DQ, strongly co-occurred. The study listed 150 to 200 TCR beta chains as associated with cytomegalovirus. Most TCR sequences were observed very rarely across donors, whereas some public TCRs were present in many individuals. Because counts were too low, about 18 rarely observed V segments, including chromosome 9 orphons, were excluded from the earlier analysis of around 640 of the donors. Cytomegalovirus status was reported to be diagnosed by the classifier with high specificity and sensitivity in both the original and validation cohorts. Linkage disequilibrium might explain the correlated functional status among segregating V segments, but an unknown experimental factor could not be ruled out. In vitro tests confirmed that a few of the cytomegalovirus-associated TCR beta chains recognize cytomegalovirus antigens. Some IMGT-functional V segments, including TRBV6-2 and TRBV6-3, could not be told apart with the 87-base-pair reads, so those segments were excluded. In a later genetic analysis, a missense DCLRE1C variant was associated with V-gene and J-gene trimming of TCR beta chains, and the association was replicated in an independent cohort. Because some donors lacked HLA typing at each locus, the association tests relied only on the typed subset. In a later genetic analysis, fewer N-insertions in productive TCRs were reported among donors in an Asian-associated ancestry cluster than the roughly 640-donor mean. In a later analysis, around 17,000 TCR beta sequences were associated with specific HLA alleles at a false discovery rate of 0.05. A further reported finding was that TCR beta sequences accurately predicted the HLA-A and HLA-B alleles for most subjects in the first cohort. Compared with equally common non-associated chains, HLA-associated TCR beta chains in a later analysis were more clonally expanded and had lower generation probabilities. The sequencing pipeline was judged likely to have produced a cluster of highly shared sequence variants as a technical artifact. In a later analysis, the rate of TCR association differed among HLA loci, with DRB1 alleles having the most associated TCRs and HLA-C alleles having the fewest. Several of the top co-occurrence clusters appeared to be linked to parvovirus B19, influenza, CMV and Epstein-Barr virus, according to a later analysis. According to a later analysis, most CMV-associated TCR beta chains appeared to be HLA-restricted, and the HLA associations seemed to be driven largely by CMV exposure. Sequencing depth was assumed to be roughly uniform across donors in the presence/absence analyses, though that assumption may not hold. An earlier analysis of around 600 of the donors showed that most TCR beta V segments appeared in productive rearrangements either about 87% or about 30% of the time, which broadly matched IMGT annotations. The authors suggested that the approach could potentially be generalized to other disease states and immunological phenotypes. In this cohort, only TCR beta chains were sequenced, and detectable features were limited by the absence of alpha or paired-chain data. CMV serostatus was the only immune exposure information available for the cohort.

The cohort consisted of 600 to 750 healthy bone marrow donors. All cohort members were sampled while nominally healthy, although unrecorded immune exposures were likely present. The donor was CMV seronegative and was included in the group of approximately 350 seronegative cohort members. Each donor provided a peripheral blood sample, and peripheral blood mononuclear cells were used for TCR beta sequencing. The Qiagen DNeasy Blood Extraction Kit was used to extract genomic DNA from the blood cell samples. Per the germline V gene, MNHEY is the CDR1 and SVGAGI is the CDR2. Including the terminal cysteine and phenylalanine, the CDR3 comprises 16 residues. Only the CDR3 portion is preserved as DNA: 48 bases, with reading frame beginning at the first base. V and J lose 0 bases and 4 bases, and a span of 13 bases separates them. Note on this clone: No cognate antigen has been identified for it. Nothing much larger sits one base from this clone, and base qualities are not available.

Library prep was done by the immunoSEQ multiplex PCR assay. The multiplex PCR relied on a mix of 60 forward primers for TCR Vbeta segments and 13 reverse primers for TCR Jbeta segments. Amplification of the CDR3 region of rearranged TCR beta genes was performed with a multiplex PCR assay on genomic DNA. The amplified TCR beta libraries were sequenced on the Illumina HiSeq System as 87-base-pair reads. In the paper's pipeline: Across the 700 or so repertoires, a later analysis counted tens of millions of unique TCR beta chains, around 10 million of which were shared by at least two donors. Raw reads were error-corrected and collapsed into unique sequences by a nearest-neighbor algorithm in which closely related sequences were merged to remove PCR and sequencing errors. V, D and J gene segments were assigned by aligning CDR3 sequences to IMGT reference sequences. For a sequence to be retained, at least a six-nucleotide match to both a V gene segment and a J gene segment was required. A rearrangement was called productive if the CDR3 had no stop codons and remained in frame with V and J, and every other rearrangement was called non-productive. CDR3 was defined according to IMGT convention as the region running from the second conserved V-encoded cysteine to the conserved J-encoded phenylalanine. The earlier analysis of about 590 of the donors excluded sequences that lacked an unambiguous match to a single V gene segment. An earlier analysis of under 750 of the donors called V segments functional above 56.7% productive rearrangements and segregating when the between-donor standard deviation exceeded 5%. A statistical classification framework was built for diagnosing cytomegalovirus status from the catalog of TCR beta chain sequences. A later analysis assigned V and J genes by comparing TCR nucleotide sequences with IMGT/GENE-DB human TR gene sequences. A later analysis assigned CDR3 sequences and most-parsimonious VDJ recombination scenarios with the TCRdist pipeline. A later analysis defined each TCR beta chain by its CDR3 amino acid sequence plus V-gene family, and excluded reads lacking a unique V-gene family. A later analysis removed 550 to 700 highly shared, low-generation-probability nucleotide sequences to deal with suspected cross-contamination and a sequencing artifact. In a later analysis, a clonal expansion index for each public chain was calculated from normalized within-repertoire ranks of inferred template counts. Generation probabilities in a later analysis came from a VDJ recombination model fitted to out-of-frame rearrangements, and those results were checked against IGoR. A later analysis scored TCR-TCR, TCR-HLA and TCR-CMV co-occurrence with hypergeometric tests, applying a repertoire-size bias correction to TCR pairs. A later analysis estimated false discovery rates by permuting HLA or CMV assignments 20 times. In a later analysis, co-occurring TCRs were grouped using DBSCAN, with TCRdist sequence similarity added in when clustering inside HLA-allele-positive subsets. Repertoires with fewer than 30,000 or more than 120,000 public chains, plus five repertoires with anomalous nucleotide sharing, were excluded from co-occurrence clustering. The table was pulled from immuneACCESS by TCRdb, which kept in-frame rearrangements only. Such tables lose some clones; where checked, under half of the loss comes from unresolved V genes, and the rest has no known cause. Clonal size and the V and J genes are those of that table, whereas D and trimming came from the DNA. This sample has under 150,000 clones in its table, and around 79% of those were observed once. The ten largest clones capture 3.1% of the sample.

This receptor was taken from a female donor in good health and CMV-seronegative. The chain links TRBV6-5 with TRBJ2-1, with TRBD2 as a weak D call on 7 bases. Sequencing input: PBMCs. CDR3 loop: CASSYSGRGPYNEQFF. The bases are TGTGCCAGCAGTTACTCGGGGCGGGGGCCGTACAATGAGCAGTTCTTC.